The next 2 T cell receptor beta chains were all read from a single sample in a study of cytomegalovirus exposure and HLA in healthy donors. 60 Vbeta and 13 Jbeta primers were used in PCR. This table comes from immunoSEQ multiplex PCR, and its TCRdb copy is limited to in-frame clones, with some not included. The sample holds about 120,000 clones, roughly 78% seen once. The sequencing sample was made of PBMCs. All receptors derive from a woman in her thirties or forties in good health and CMV-seronegative.

This clone was seen only once. J is TRBJ1-2 and V is TRBV11-2, with 8 bases fitting TRBD1. This CDR3 has 15 amino acids. Germline assignment: CDR1 SGHAT and CDR2 FQNNGV. With 5 bases clipped from V and 2 bases from J, the junction kept 7 bases outside the gene matches. For the CDR3, the DNA is TGTGCCAGCAGCCCCACCCGACAGGGGAACTATGGCTACACCTTC. It is translated as CASSPTRQGNYGYTF.

J is TRBJ2-1 and V is TRBV5-1, with TRBD2 identical over 9 bases. There are 17 residues in the CDR3. CDR1 is SGHRS and CDR2 is YFSETQ in the germline V gene. Unmatched junction bases numbered 7, after V lost 0 bases and J lost 3 bases. DNA for the CDR3: TGCGCCAGCAGCTTGGAGGCGGGAGGGATAAGCTACAATGAGCAGTTCTTC. The encoded protein is CASSLEAGGISYNEQFF.